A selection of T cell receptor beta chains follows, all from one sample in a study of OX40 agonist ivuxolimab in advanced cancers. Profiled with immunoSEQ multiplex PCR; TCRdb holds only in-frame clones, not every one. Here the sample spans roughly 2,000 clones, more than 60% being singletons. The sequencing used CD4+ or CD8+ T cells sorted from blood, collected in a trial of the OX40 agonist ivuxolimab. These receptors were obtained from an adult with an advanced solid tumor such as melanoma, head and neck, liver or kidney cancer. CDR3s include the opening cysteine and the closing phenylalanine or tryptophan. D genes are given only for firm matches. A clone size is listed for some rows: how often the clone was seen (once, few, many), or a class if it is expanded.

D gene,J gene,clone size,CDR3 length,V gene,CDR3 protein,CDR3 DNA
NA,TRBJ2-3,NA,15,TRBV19,CASSLRRQETDTQYF,TGTGCCAGTAGTCTTCGTCGACAAGAAACAGATACGCAGTATTTT
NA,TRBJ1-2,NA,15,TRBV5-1,CASSLLQGSNYGYTF,TGCGCCAGCAGCTTGCTTCAGGGCAGCAACTATGGCTACACCTTC
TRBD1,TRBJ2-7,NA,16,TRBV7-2,CASRPTGTGSSYEQYF,TGTGCCAGCAGACCAACCGGGACAGGAAGCTCCTACGAGCAGTACTTC
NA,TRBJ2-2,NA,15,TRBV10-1,CASSESSSLAGELFF,TGCGCCAGCAGTGAGTCTAGTAGCCTAGCCGGGGAGCTGTTTTTT
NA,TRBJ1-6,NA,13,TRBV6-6,CASSTTGVSPLHF,TGTGCCAGCAGCACGACGGGGGTTTCACCCCTCCACTTT
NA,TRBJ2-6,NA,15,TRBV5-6,CASAESQSRANVLTF,TGTGCCAGCGCCGAGTCACAAAGTCGGGCCAACGTCCTGACTTTC
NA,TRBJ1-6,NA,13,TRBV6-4,CASRDSYNSPLHF,TGTGCCAGCAGGGACAGTTATAATTCACCCCTCCACTTT
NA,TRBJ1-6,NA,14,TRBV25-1,CASRWGSYNSPLHF,TGTGCCAGCCGCTGGGGATCCTATAATTCACCCCTCCACTTT
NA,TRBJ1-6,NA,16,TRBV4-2,CASSQGLGQGGSPLHF,TGTGCCAGCAGCCAAGGTCTGGGGCAGGGAGGATCACCCCTCCACTTT
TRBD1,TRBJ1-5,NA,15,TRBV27,CASSVTGDSNQPQHF,TGTGCCAGCAGTGTTACAGGGGATAGCAATCAGCCCCAGCATTTT
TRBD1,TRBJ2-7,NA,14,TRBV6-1,CASSEGQVDYEQYF,TGTGCCAGCAGTGAGGGACAGGTAGACTACGAGCAGTACTTC
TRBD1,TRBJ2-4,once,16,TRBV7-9,CASSLGGGLDKNIQYF,TGTGCCAGCAGCTTAGGAGGGGGCCTGGACAAAAACATTCAGTACTTC
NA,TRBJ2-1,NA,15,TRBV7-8,CASSLGPTDYNEQFF,TGTGCCAGCAGCTTAGGACCAACCGATTACAATGAGCAGTTCTTC
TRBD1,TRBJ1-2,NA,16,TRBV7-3,CASSLSPGTGSFGYTF,TGTGCCAGCAGCTTAAGTCCCGGGACAGGGAGTTTTGGCTACACCTTC
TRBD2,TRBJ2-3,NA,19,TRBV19,CASSSSSGGYIATTDTQYF,TGTGCCAGTAGTTCATCTAGCGGGGGGTACATAGCGACCACAGATACGCAGTATTTT
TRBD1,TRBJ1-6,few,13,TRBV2,CASRAGTGTPLHF,TGTGCCAGCAGGGCCGGGACAGGGACACCCCTCCACTTT
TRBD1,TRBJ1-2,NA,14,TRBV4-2,CASSQYGTVHGYTF,TGTGCCAGCAGCCAATATGGGACAGTTCATGGCTACACCTTC
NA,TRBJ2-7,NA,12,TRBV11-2,CASSLDFSEQYF,TGTGCCAGCAGCTTAGACTTCTCGGAGCAGTACTTC
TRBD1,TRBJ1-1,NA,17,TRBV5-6,CASSRLEETGTGMDAFF,TGTGCCAGCAGCCGACTGGAGGAGACCGGGACAGGGATGGACGCTTTCTTT
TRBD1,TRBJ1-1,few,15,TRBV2,CASNTYGTALEKAFF,TGTGCCAGCAATACTTACGGGACAGCGTTAGAAAAAGCTTTCTTT
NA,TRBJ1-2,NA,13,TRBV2,CASSPRENYGYTF,TGTGCCAGCAGTCCTCGGGAGAACTATGGCTACACCTTC
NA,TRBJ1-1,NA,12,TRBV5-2,CASSLVGTEAFF,TGTGCCAGCAGCTTAGTTGGGACTGAAGCTTTCTTT